Each of the 23 T cell receptor beta chains below was sequenced from the same sample in a study of tissue T cells after allogeneic stem cell transplantation. Clones were sequenced by immunoSEQ multiplex PCR, and TCRdb holds only the in-frame ones, with some missing. The table includes more than 45,000 clones, around 70% detected once. Material: sorted cells pooled from one or two spleens. Every receptor here comes from a pool of C57BL/6 mice in good health.

Concerning this clone: Gene labels here are mouse ones. The read ends 1 residue shy of where the CDR3 ends; the end is completed using the germline J gene. The chain couples TRBV13-2 to TRBJ2-2, with 10 bases identical to TRBD2. With V trimmed by 1 base and J by 3 bases, 6 bases remained unmatched. CDR1 is NNHNN and CDR2 is SYGAGS in the germline V gene (reference sequence). The length of the CDR3 is 17 residues. This CDR3 is CASGDRLGGRDTGQLYF. The CDR3 DNA, read in part, is TGTGCCAGCGGTGATAGGCTGGGGGGGCGCGACACCGGGCAGCTCTAC.

Comments on this clone: Germline and genes here are mouse. The CDR3 goes on 1 residue after the read ends, and that part is filled in from the germline J gene. The gene calls are TRBV19 and TRBJ1-5; D perhaps matches TRBD1 (5 bases). The CDR3 is 13 residues long. The germline V and J ends were trimmed by 2 bases and 8 bases, with 11 bases remaining between them. CDR1 is FNHDT and CDR2 is SITEND in the germline V gene (reference sequence). Here the CDR3 reads CASSIGEGEAPLF. The covered CDR3 bases are TGTGCCAGCAGTATTGGGGAAGGGGAGGCTCCGCTT.

A word on this clone: The germline and genes are mouse ones. The CDR3 is CGARRAGSGNTLYF. The sequenced part of the CDR3 DNA is TGTGGTGCTAGGAGAGCGGGTTCTGGAAATACGCTCTAT. The chain carries TRBV20 and TRBJ1-3; D is unresolved. With the read ending 1 residue before the CDR3 end, the germline J gene is used to fill in that end. Germline lookup yields CDR1 GFQATS and CDR2 STVNSAI. The CDR3 spans 14 residues. V was shortened by 2 bases and J by 0 bases, with 8 bases between the two germline ends.

Remarks on this clone: Gene names are the mouse ones. With the read ending 1 residue before the CDR3 end, the germline J gene is used to fill in that end. The chain couples TRBV26 to TRBJ2-4; no clear D. Germline V gene data show CDR1 as KGHPV and CDR2 as FQNQEV (reference sequence). This CDR3 comprises 14 residues. Trimming stripped 4 bases from V and 0 bases from J, with 8 bases between. The CDR3 sequence is CASSPHKSQNTLYF. CDR3 DNA, as far as it was read: TGTGCCAGCAGTCCCCACAAGAGTCAAAACACCTTGTAC.

Points on this clone: Genes and germline are mouse. The read ends 1 residue shy of where the CDR3 ends; the end is completed using the germline J gene. The J gene is TRBJ1-2, the V gene TRBV2; 8 bases match TRBD1. V was pared by 0 bases and J by 0 bases, with 3 bases of the junction left unmatched. Germline V gives CDR1 LGHNA, CDR2 YSYQKL. This CDR3 spans 16 amino acids. The CDR3 loop is CASSQDPTGANSDYTF. Partial CDR3 DNA: TGTGCCAGCAGCCAAGATCCGACAGGGGCAAACTCCGACTACACC.

As for this clone: Gene names are mouse gene names. The read ends 1 residue shy of where the CDR3 ends; the end is completed using the germline J gene. V is TRBV2 and J is TRBJ2-2; the match to TRBD1 covers 7 bases. The V segment lost 3 bases and the J segment 4 bases; nucleotides outside the gene matches: 5. CDR1 and CDR2 (germline): LGHNA, YSYQKL. CDR3 length: 15 amino acids. The part of the CDR3 DNA that was read is TGTGCCAGCAGCCATCTACAGGGGTCCACCGGGCAGCTCTAC. Its translation is CASSHLQGSTGQLY. The whole CDR3 protein is CASSHLQGSTGQLYF.

Concerning this clone: Gene labels here are mouse ones. Read sequence stops 1 residue before the CDR3 end, and the germline J gene provides the missing end. The gene calls are TRBV12-2 and TRBJ2-4, with TRBD1 matching over 8 bases. V trimming: 4 bases; J trimming: 5 bases; junction bases outside the gene matches: 7. Per the germline V gene, CDR1 is SGHLS and CDR2 is HYDKME. The CDR3 contains 14 residues. This chain's CDR3 is CASSPSGGRNTLYF. The sequenced part of the CDR3 DNA is TGTGCCAGCTCACCCTCAGGGGGCAGAAACACCTTGTAC. The complete variable domain, with remaining parts taken from reference TRBV12-2 and TRBJ2-4, reads NSGVVQSPRYIIKGKGERSILKCIPISGHLSVAWYQQTQGQELKFFIQHYDKMERDKGNLPSRFSVQQFDDYHSEMNMSALELEDSAVYFCASSPSGGRNTLYFGAGTRLSVL.

This clone was observed a handful of times. Gene names denote mouse genes. The CDR3 goes on 1 residue after the read ends, and that part is filled in from the germline J gene. The rearrangement links TRBV19 to TRBJ2-1; unclear D gene. Germline V CDR1 and CDR2: FNHDT, SITEND (reference sequence). The CDR3 loop spans 11 amino acids. V lost 3 bases to trimming and J lost 7 bases, with 5 bases between them. CDR3 DNA (partial): TGTGCCAGCAGTAAGGAAGCTGAGCAGTTC. This sequence encodes CASSKEAEQF. The full-length CDR3 reads as CASSKEAEQFF. Supplemented by reference TRBV19 and TRBJ2-1, the full variable domain reads GGIITQTPKFLIGQEGQKLTLKCQQNFNHDTMYWYRQDSGKGLRLIYYSITENDLQKGDLSEGYDASREKKSSFSLTVTSAQKNEMAVFLCASSKEAEQFFGPGTRLTVL.

Concerning this clone: The gene symbols are mouse symbols. CDR3 amino acids: CASSWGGAAEQFF. The sequenced CDR3 bases are TGTGCAAGCAGCTGGGGGGGCGCGGCTGAGCAGTTC. The chain carries TRBV16 and TRBJ2-1, with 8 bases matching TRBD2. The read comes to an end 1 residue before the CDR3 does, leaving the germline J gene to fill in the end. V trimming: 4 bases; J trimming: 7 bases; junction bases outside the gene matches: 3. The CDR3 covers 13 residues. The germline gives CDR1 SGHSA, CDR2 FRNQAP.

This clone was seen more than once but under ten times. Gene names denote mouse genes. The read ends 1 residue shy of where the CDR3 ends; the end is completed using the germline J gene. The J gene is TRBJ2-7, the V gene TRBV15; D unresolved. Germline V gene lookup returns CDR1 SGHND and CDR2 FRSKSL. V was shortened by 1 base and J by 1 base, with 2 bases between the two germline ends. CDR3 length: 12 amino acids. Incomplete CDR3 DNA: TGTGCCAGCAGTTTAGGGTCCTATGAACAGTAC. Encoded protein: CASSLGSYEQY. The CDR3 in full is CASSLGSYEQYF. The full variable domain, completed using reference TRBV15 and TRBJ2-7, is DAGVTQTPRHEVAEKGQTIILKCEPVSGHNDLFWYRQTKIQGLELLSYFRSKSLMEDGGAFKDRFKAEMLNSSFSTLKIQPTEPKDSAVYLCASSLGSYEQYFGPGTRLTVL.

This clone appeared a single time. These gene names are mouse names. The read ends 1 residue before the CDR3 terminus; that terminus is restored from the germline J gene. The J gene is TRBJ2-1, the V gene TRBV31, with 12 bases lining up with TRBD2. This CDR3 has 14 amino acids. V was clipped by 3 bases and J by 7 bases; unmatched bases: 4. Germline V lookup: CDR1 GKSSPN, CDR2 SITVG. CDR3 bases read: TGTGCCTGGAGCCGGGACTGGGGGGAGGCTGAGCAGTTC. Translated: CAWSRDWGEAEQF. The full CDR3 is CAWSRDWGEAEQFF.

Only a few counts were recorded for this clone. Mouse gene names and germline throughout. The read terminates 1 residue before the CDR3 end, so the remaining end is supplied by the germline J gene. V is TRBV13-3 and J is TRBJ2-7, with D unclear. The CDR3 runs to 11 residues. Trimming stripped 4 bases from V and 7 bases from J, with 9 bases between. Per the germline V gene, CDR1 is NNHDY and CDR2 is SYVADS. CDR3 bases read: TGTGCCAGCAGTCAAAGATGGGAACAGTAC. Protein product: CASSQRWEQY. The complete CDR3 reads CASSQRWEQYF.

For this clone: The listed genes are named as in mouse. The read finishes 1 residue shy of the CDR3 end, and the germline J gene is used to complete it. The V call is TRBV13-2, the J call TRBJ2-7, with TRBD1 matching 7 bases. This CDR3 comprises 13 residues. V gave up 3 bases and J gave up 0 bases; unmatched junction bases: 0. From germline, CDR1 is NNHNN and CDR2 SYGAGS (reference sequence). Partial CDR3 DNA: TGTGCCAGCGGTGCAGGGGGCTCCTATGAACAGTAC. This sequence encodes CASGAGGSYEQY. The entire CDR3 sequence reads CASGAGGSYEQYF.

This clone has just a few counts. Mouse germline and gene names are used. The read stops 1 residue short of the end of the CDR3; the missing end is completed from the germline J gene. The chain has TRBV23 and TRBJ2-2; the DNA was not compared with TRBD2, the D call given in the table. Germline CDR1 and CDR2: KGHTA and FQNQQP. The CDR3 runs 14 residues. Incomplete CDR3 DNA: TGCTCCAGCAGTCCCGGGACTGCCACCGGGCAGCTCTAC. Protein: CSSSPGTATGQLY. The entire CDR3 reads CSSSPGTATGQLYF.

This clone was observed once. The genes and germline here are from mouse. The CDR3 goes on 1 residue after the read ends, and that part is filled in from the germline J gene. The gene calls are TRBV3 and TRBJ1-1, with D perhaps TRBD1 (5 bases). The V and J ends lost 1 base and 1 base respectively, with 7 bases between them. There are 14 residues in the CDR3. Germline-derived CDR1 and CDR2 are SNHLY and FYNGKV (reference sequence). The DNA read from the CDR3 is TGTGCCAGCAGCTTAGATGGGGGAAACACAGAAGTCTTC. Protein sequence: CASSLDGGNTEVF. The entire CDR3 reads CASSLDGGNTEVFF.

On this clone: Gene names are the mouse ones. CDR3 region: CASSWGDTQYF. Partial CDR3 DNA: TGTGCCAGCAGCTGGGGGGACACCCAGTAC. The V and J genes are TRBV4 and TRBJ2-5; D may be TRBD1 or TRBD2 (5 bases each). The DNA ends 1 residue before the CDR3 does, and the rest of the CDR3 is filled in from the germline J gene. The CDR3 is 11 residues long. CDR1 is LGHDT, CDR2 YNNKQL, per germline (reference sequence). Trimming removed 4 bases from V and 6 bases from J, with 5 bases in between.

With respect to this clone: The listed genes are named as in mouse. The read is 1 residue too short to cover the CDR3 end, so that end is filled in from the germline J gene. J is TRBJ2-1 and V is TRBV16; D not resolved. The CDR3 length is 14 residues. V was shortened by 3 bases and J by 3 bases, with 9 bases between the two germline ends. CDR1 SGHSA and CDR2 FRNQAP come from the germline V gene. The CDR3 region is CASSFSGSYAEQFF. The DNA read from the CDR3 is TGTGCAAGCAGCTTCTCAGGCAGCTATGCTGAGCAGTTC.

On this clone itself: The gene symbols are mouse symbols. The read ends 1 residue before the CDR3 terminus; that terminus is restored from the germline J gene. The chain has TRBV16 and TRBJ2-2; D perhaps matches TRBD2 (6 bases). V lost 5 bases, J lost 6 bases, and 16 bases lay in between. The CDR3 is 15 residues long. Per germline, CDR1 SGHSA and CDR2 FRNQAP. The chain's CDR3 is CASSPPLGKAGQLYF. The DNA read from the CDR3 is TGTGCAAGCAGCCCCCCGCTGGGGAAGGCCGGGCAGCTCTAC. The full variable domain, completed using reference TRBV16 and TRBJ2-2, is NAGVIQTPRHKVTGKGQEATLWCEPISGHSAVFWYRQTIVQGLEFLTYFRNQAPIDDSGMPKERFSAQMPNQSHSTLKIQSTQPQDSAVYLCASSPPLGKAGQLYFGEGSKLTVL.

With regard to this clone: Germline and genes here are mouse. The read ends 1 residue early relative to the CDR3; the germline J gene fills the gap. This chain joins TRBV1 and TRBJ1-4; 9 positions match TRBD1. The CDR3 is 14 residues long. Germline lookup yields CDR1 NSQYPW and CDR2 LRSPGD (reference sequence). Unmatched junction bases numbered 1, after V lost 3 bases and J lost 5 bases. CDR3 sequence reads: CTCSAGTGNERLFF. The DNA read from the CDR3 is TGCACCTGCAGTGCGGGGACAGGGAACGAAAGATTATTT.

As concerns this clone: The gene names given are mouse names. Read data end 1 residue before the CDR3 end; the end is taken from the germline J gene. J is TRBJ2-2 and V is TRBV19, with 8 positions matching TRBD2. CDR1 is FNHDT and CDR2 is SITEND in the germline V gene (reference sequence). The J segment lost 0 bases and the V segment lost 2 bases, leaving 3 bases of the junction unmatched. CDR3 length: 16 residues. The CDR3 loop reads CASSILGGSNTGQLYF. The sequenced CDR3 bases are TGTGCCAGCAGTATCCTGGGGGGATCAAACACCGGGCAGCTCTAC.

Concerning this clone itself: Germline and genes here are mouse. The sequence runs out 1 residue before the end of the CDR3; the remainder is reconstructed from the germline J gene. The V call is TRBV3, the J call TRBJ2-5; no clear D gene. The CDR3 runs 13 residues. The germline gives CDR1 SNHLY, CDR2 FYNGKV (reference sequence). With 6 bases removed from V and 0 bases from J, the gap between germline ends came to 7 bases. The CDR3 loop reads CASRQVNQDTQYF. The DNA read from the CDR3 is TGTGCCAGCAGGCAGGTTAACCAAGACACCCAGTAC.

About this clone: Genes and germline are mouse. Read data end 1 residue before the CDR3 end; the end is taken from the germline J gene. Other DNA sequences in this sample translate to the same CDR3. The rearrangement joins TRBV13-3 to TRBJ1-2, with D perhaps TRBD1 (6 bases). The CDR3 is 14 amino acids. In germline, CDR1 is NNHDY, CDR2 SYVADS. V lost 2 bases to trimming and J lost 3 bases, with 11 bases between them. CDR3 DNA (partial): TGTGCCAGCAGTGACCGGGGGCGCGACTCCGACTACACC. Translation gives CASSDRGRDSDYT. The complete CDR3 protein is CASSDRGRDSDYTF.

Points on this clone: Genes and germline are mouse. With the read ending 1 residue before the CDR3 end, the germline J gene is used to fill in that end. V gene TRBV2 combines with J gene TRBJ2-4; a weak D match, TRBD2 (6 bases). This CDR3 spans 14 amino acids. CDR1 and CDR2 from the germline V gene are LGHNA and YSYQKL. V was cut by 2 bases and J by 3 bases, with 9 bases left in between. The CDR3 DNA, read in part, is TGTGCCAGCAGCCAATATACTGGGCAAAACACCTTGTAC. Its translation: CASSQYTGQNTLY. The CDR3 reads in full as CASSQYTGQNTLYF. Drawing the rest from reference TRBV2 and TRBJ2-4, the complete variable domain is DPKIIQKPKYLVAVTGSEKILICEQYLGHNAMYWYRQSAKKPLEFMFSYSYQKLMDNQTASSRFQPQSSKKNHLDLQITALKPDDSATYFCASSQYTGQNTLYFGAGTRLSVL.